This TCR beta chain derives from a study of T cells after yellow fever vaccination. Study conclusions and caveats: In FACS-sorted repertoires, abundant clonotypes from the bulk population could appear as contaminants. Weaker overall, the secondary response nonetheless peaked faster (day 5 versus 15).

Trimming left V 3 bases short and J 2 bases short, with 9 bases between. Germline V gene data show CDR1 as SEHNR and CDR2 as FQNEAQ (reference sequence). This CDR3 contains 14 residues. For TCR, cDNA came from 5'RACE template switching, which added a universal primer site and UMIs. TCRdb processed the 5' RACE reads anew with MiXCR; each CDR3 protein has one entry. The repertoire consists of hundreds of thousands of distinct CDR3 sequences, with around 16% occurring once and the leading ten covering roughly 17%. As regards this clonotype: Its antigen is not identified.

Source: PBMCs, taken more than 4 days after the first yellow fever vaccination. This chain links TRBV7-9 with TRBJ2-3; D call uncertain. This TCR was sampled from a man in his late teens or twenties who received the YFV17D yellow fever vaccine. CDR3 region: CASSFGVDTDTQYF. CDR3 bases: TGTGCCAGCAGCTTTGGGGTGGACACAGATACGCAGTATTTT.